The present T cell receptor beta chain was sequenced within a study of shared clonotypes between healthy human individuals. Comments on this clone: The antigen is unknown.

From germline, CDR1 is MNHNY and CDR2 SVGAGI (reference sequence). The CDR3 spans 14 residues. V lost 5 bases to trimming and J lost 3 bases; unmatched junction nucleotides: 4. Data came from immunoSEQ multiplex PCR; TCRdb stores just in-frame clones and leaves some out. The table lists about 640,000 clones, about three quarters of them singletons, with around 1.8% in the top ten. The study's findings and limits: Sampling was confined to blood; repertoires within tissues likely differ. Genetic and exposure-history diversity was limited by the few donors. Between four donors, naive CD4 clonotypes were shared at a level of around 4.8%.

Every donor was a Caucasian adult from Nashville, Tennessee. The chain couples TRBV6-6 to TRBJ1-5, with 7 bases identical to TRBD1. The clonotype originates from a woman younger than 45 in good health. The specimen sequenced was memory CD4+ T cells sorted from blood. Subset defined: CD45RA-negative fraction. The chain's CDR3 is CASSPGTVNQPQHF. As DNA, the CDR3 is TGTGCCAGCAGTCCGGGGACAGTCAATCAGCCCCAGCATTTT.